This T cell receptor (beta chain) was found in a study of cytomegalovirus exposure and HLA in healthy donors. 13 Jbeta primers and 60 Vbeta primers were used for the PCR. Method: immunoSEQ multiplex PCR; TCRdb's copy keeps in-frame clones and lacks some. The sample carries 100,000 to 150,000 clones, roughly 80% recorded once. Study-wide results and caveats: Most of the TCR beta V segments (in an earlier analysis) were productive either about 87% or about 30% of the time. CMV serostatus was the sole immune exposure information available. Confirmation in vitro established that a few CMV-associated chains were specific for CMV antigens.

Worth noting for this clone: Its antigen remains unknown.

The germline CDR1 and CDR2 sequences are SGHRS and YFSETQ. This CDR3 has 15 amino acids. Trimming at V came to 5 bases and at J to 5 bases, leaving 7 bases not matched to a gene. Source material: PBMCs. The chain carries TRBV5-1 and TRBJ1-6; 7 positions agree with TRBD1. The source of this sequence is a man between 60 and 75 years old in good health and CMV-seropositive. CDR3 coding DNA: TGCGCCAGCAGTCATGGAGGGACAGATAATTCACCCCTCCACTTT. Its translation: CASSHGGTDNSPLHF.